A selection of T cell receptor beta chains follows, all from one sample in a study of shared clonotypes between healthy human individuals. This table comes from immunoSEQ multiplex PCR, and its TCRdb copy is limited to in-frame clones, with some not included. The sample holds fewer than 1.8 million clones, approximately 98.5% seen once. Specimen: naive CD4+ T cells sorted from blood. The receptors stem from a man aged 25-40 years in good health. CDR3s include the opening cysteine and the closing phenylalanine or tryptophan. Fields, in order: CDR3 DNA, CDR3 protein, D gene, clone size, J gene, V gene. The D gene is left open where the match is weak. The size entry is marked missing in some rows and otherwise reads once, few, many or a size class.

CDR3nt: TGTGCCAGTACAGGGACTAGCGGGAGTTGGAATGAGCAGTTCTTC; CDR3aa: CASTGTSGSWNEQFF; d_gene: TRBD2; abundance: NA; j_gene: TRBJ2-1; v_gene: TRBV19
CDR3nt: TGTGCCAGCAGCCAAGAGCTGAACACCGGGGAGCTGTTTTTT; CDR3aa: CASSQELNTGELFF; d_gene: NA; abundance: NA; j_gene: TRBJ2-2; v_gene: TRBV14
CDR3nt: TGTGCCAGCAGCTTGGCAGGTGCGGGGCCCCAGCATTTT; CDR3aa: CASSLAGAGPQHF; d_gene: NA; abundance: few; j_gene: TRBJ1-5; v_gene: TRBV5-6
CDR3nt: TGTGCCAGCAGTCGGACTGTCTCCTACGAGCAGTACTTC; CDR3aa: CASSRTVSYEQYF; d_gene: NA; abundance: NA; j_gene: TRBJ2-7; v_gene: TRBV7-2
CDR3nt: TGTGCCAGCAGTCATGGACAGGGATCCTACAATGAGCAGTTCTTC; CDR3aa: CASSHGQGSYNEQFF; d_gene: TRBD1; abundance: NA; j_gene: TRBJ2-1; v_gene: TRBV27
CDR3nt: TGTGCCAGCTCACTCAAGGGCAACGATCCAGGGGAGCAGTACTTC; CDR3aa: CASSLKGNDPGEQYF; d_gene: NA; abundance: NA; j_gene: TRBJ2-7; v_gene: TRBV18
CDR3nt: TGCGCCAGCAGCTTGGACGGGACAGGGAATGAAAAACTGTTTTTT; CDR3aa: CASSLDGTGNEKLFF; d_gene: TRBD1; abundance: few; j_gene: TRBJ1-4; v_gene: TRBV5-1
CDR3nt: TGTGCCAGCAGGGGCCAGGCGGACAATGAGCAGTTCTTC; CDR3aa: CASRGQADNEQFF; d_gene: NA; abundance: NA; j_gene: TRBJ2-1; v_gene: TRBV2
CDR3nt: TGTGCCAGTGACAGGGGCCCCGGGGAGCTGTTTTTT; CDR3aa: CASDRGPGELFF; d_gene: TRBD1; abundance: NA; j_gene: TRBJ2-2; v_gene: TRBV2
CDR3nt: TGTGCCAGCTCTCGGGACAGGCGTGACAACGAGCAGTACTTC; CDR3aa: CASSRDRRDNEQYF; d_gene: TRBD1; abundance: once; j_gene: TRBJ2-7; v_gene: TRBV18
CDR3nt: TGTGCCAGTTCCCGGCAGATCAATCAGCCCCAGCATTTT; CDR3aa: CASSRQINQPQHF; d_gene: NA; abundance: NA; j_gene: TRBJ1-5; v_gene: TRBV19
CDR3nt: TGTGCCAGCAGCTTACACGGGACAGGGATTGTATACGAGCAGTACTTC; CDR3aa: CASSLHGTGIVYEQYF; d_gene: TRBD1; abundance: NA; j_gene: TRBJ2-7; v_gene: TRBV7-6
CDR3nt: TGTGCCAGCAGTTTCCGGGACAGGGCTAATCAGCCCCAGCATTTT; CDR3aa: CASSFRDRANQPQHF; d_gene: TRBD1; abundance: NA; j_gene: TRBJ1-5; v_gene: TRBV6-6
CDR3nt: TGCGCCAGCAGCCAAGCCGACAGGGGGTGGTCAAATGAGCAGTTCTTC; CDR3aa: CASSQADRGWSNEQFF; d_gene: TRBD1; abundance: NA; j_gene: TRBJ2-1; v_gene: TRBV4-1
CDR3nt: TGTGCCAGCAGTTTACATCCAAAGGCCACAGATACGCAGTATTTT; CDR3aa: CASSLHPKATDTQYF; d_gene: NA; abundance: NA; j_gene: TRBJ2-3; v_gene: TRBV28
CDR3nt: TGTGCCAGCAGTAAGGACAGGGTGGTCGACGAGCAGTACTTC; CDR3aa: CASSKDRVVDEQYF; d_gene: TRBD1; abundance: NA; j_gene: TRBJ2-7; v_gene: TRBV6-1
CDR3nt: TGTGCCAGCAGCCCAGGACTAGCGGGAGTTCGGGAGCTGTTTTTT; CDR3aa: CASSPGLAGVRELFF; d_gene: TRBD2; abundance: NA; j_gene: TRBJ2-2; v_gene: TRBV7-8
CDR3nt: TGTGCCAGCAGTGGGGGGAGCTCTGGGGCCAACGTCCTGACTTTC; CDR3aa: CASSGGSSGANVLTF; d_gene: NA; abundance: NA; j_gene: TRBJ2-6; v_gene: TRBV27
CDR3nt: TGTGCCAGCACAGACAGGTACGAGCAGTACTTC; CDR3aa: CASTDRYEQYF; d_gene: NA; abundance: NA; j_gene: TRBJ2-7; v_gene: TRBV6-5
CDR3nt: TGTGCCAGCAGTCAACCGCCCTACAGGGGGAGGACCGGGGAGCTGTTTTTT; CDR3aa: CASSQPPYRGRTGELFF; d_gene: TRBD1; abundance: NA; j_gene: TRBJ2-2; v_gene: TRBV27
CDR3nt: TGCGCCAGCAGCCTGGGTGGGACAGGGGGCTACGAGCAGTACTTC; CDR3aa: CASSLGGTGGYEQYF; d_gene: TRBD1; abundance: once; j_gene: TRBJ2-7; v_gene: TRBV5-1
CDR3nt: TGTGCCAGCAGTTTTTCACGCGGGAGGCATGAGCAGTTCTTC; CDR3aa: CASSFSRGRHEQFF; d_gene: TRBD2; abundance: once; j_gene: TRBJ2-1; v_gene: TRBV28
CDR3nt: TGTGCCAGCAGCGTATTAGGCGGGAGTAGCTACAATGAGCAGTTCTTC; CDR3aa: CASSVLGGSSYNEQFF; d_gene: TRBD2; abundance: NA; j_gene: TRBJ2-1; v_gene: TRBV9
CDR3nt: TGTGCCAGCAGCCCGACCAAAAGCACAGATACGCAGTATTTT; CDR3aa: CASSPTKSTDTQYF; d_gene: NA; abundance: NA; j_gene: TRBJ2-3; v_gene: TRBV7-3
CDR3nt: TGTGCCAGCAGCTTACTAGCGGGAGGGAGTGAGCAGTTCTTC; CDR3aa: CASSLLAGGSEQFF; d_gene: TRBD2; abundance: NA; j_gene: TRBJ2-1; v_gene: TRBV7-9
CDR3nt: TGTGCCAGCAGTGAATTCGGACTAGCGGAAAAGGAGACCCAGTACTTC; CDR3aa: CASSEFGLAEKETQYF; d_gene: TRBD2; abundance: NA; j_gene: TRBJ2-5; v_gene: TRBV6-1
CDR3nt: TGTGCCAGCAGCTTACTACCGGGCGCGGGGGCATTCAATGAGCAGTTCTTC; CDR3aa: CASSLLPGAGAFNEQFF; d_gene: NA; abundance: once; j_gene: TRBJ2-1; v_gene: TRBV7-8
CDR3nt: TGTGCCAGCAGTGAACTCTATGGCTACACCTTC; CDR3aa: CASSELYGYTF; d_gene: NA; abundance: NA; j_gene: TRBJ1-2; v_gene: TRBV25-1
CDR3nt: TGCGCCAGCGGGCCTGGCGGGAGCGGATATGAGCAGTTCTTC; CDR3aa: CASGPGGSGYEQFF; d_gene: TRBD2; abundance: once; j_gene: TRBJ2-1; v_gene: TRBV5-1
CDR3nt: TGTGCCAGCAGCGTAGTGGCGGCAAAGTACAATGAGCAGTTCTTC; CDR3aa: CASSVVAAKYNEQFF; d_gene: NA; abundance: NA; j_gene: TRBJ2-1; v_gene: TRBV9
CDR3nt: TGCGCCAGCAGCCACGGACTAGCGGGAACCTACGAGCAGTACTTC; CDR3aa: CASSHGLAGTYEQYF; d_gene: TRBD2; abundance: NA; j_gene: TRBJ2-7; v_gene: TRBV5-1
CDR3nt: TGCGCCAGCAGATCTGAGGGAGCCTCCTACGAGCAGTACTTC; CDR3aa: CASRSEGASYEQYF; d_gene: NA; abundance: NA; j_gene: TRBJ2-7; v_gene: TRBV5-1
CDR3nt: TGCGCCAGCAGCTTAACCACTAGCGGGGCGGATACGCAGTATTTT; CDR3aa: CASSLTTSGADTQYF; d_gene: TRBD2; abundance: once; j_gene: TRBJ2-3; v_gene: TRBV5-1
CDR3nt: TGTGCCTGGTCAGGGCTTCACTACGAGCAGTACTTC; CDR3aa: CAWSGLHYEQYF; d_gene: NA; abundance: NA; j_gene: TRBJ2-7; v_gene: TRBV30
CDR3nt: TGTGCCAGCACCCAAGTTGGGACTAGCGGCATCCAGACCCAGTACTTC; CDR3aa: CASTQVGTSGIQTQYF; d_gene: TRBD2; abundance: NA; j_gene: TRBJ2-5; v_gene: TRBV4-2
CDR3nt: TGTGCCAGCAGTTACTTATTGGGGAGGGCTGAAGCTTTCTTT; CDR3aa: CASSYLLGRAEAFF; d_gene: NA; abundance: once; j_gene: TRBJ1-1; v_gene: TRBV6-5
CDR3nt: TGTGCCAGCAGCCCGCCAAAGGGACTGGGGACTGAAGCTTTCTTT; CDR3aa: CASSPPKGLGTEAFF; d_gene: NA; abundance: NA; j_gene: TRBJ1-1; v_gene: TRBV5-4
CDR3nt: TGTGCCAGAGGGCAGGGTTCCTACGAGCAGTACTTC; CDR3aa: CARGQGSYEQYF; d_gene: NA; abundance: NA; j_gene: TRBJ2-7; v_gene: TRBV5-3
CDR3nt: TGTGCCAGCAGCTTAGGGTCAGGAGTAGGGAAAAAACTGTTTTTT; CDR3aa: CASSLGSGVGKKLFF; d_gene: NA; abundance: NA; j_gene: TRBJ1-4; v_gene: TRBV7-2
CDR3nt: TGTGCCAGCAGTCGGGACAGGGGCAAGCCCCAGCATTTT; CDR3aa: CASSRDRGKPQHF; d_gene: TRBD1; abundance: NA; j_gene: TRBJ1-5; v_gene: TRBV5-5
CDR3nt: TGTGCCAGCAGTTCTTATATCCGGCTAGGCCGGGAGAGTGCGGCCTTTGAAGCTTTCTTT; CDR3aa: CASSSYIRLGRESAAFEAFF; d_gene: NA; abundance: NA; j_gene: TRBJ1-1; v_gene: TRBV28
CDR3nt: TGTGCCAGCAGCTTAGTAACCCGGGATAGCTCCTACAATGAGCAGTTCTTC; CDR3aa: CASSLVTRDSSYNEQFF; d_gene: NA; abundance: NA; j_gene: TRBJ2-1; v_gene: TRBV7-8
CDR3nt: TGTGCCAGCAGCCAAGTGGGCCGGGACAGGGGAGTCTACAATGAGCAGTTCTTC; CDR3aa: CASSQVGRDRGVYNEQFF; d_gene: TRBD1; abundance: NA; j_gene: TRBJ2-1; v_gene: TRBV14
CDR3nt: TGTGCCACCGCTCGACCGGGACAGTACTACGAGCAGTACTTC; CDR3aa: CATARPGQYYEQYF; d_gene: TRBD1; abundance: once; j_gene: TRBJ2-7; v_gene: TRBV7-2
CDR3nt: TGCGCCAGCAGCAGGGATGGGACTAGCGGATACAATGAGCAGTTCTTC; CDR3aa: CASSRDGTSGYNEQFF; d_gene: TRBD2; abundance: NA; j_gene: TRBJ2-1; v_gene: TRBV5-1
CDR3nt: TGTGCCAGCAGCTTCGGACAGCCGACCTGGTATGGCTACACCTTC; CDR3aa: CASSFGQPTWYGYTF; d_gene: NA; abundance: NA; j_gene: TRBJ1-2; v_gene: TRBV7-9
CDR3nt: TGTGCCAGCTCTGTCGAGGGCCTCTCTCAGCATTTT; CDR3aa: CASSVEGLSQHF; d_gene: NA; abundance: NA; j_gene: TRBJ1-5; v_gene: TRBV18
CDR3nt: TGTGCCAGTAGTATAGCCGCTTTAGCGTCCTACGAGCAGTACTTC; CDR3aa: CASSIAALASYEQYF; d_gene: NA; abundance: NA; j_gene: TRBJ2-7; v_gene: TRBV19
CDR3nt: TGTGCCAGTAGTATAGATGGGGGCATGGGTGAAAAACTGTTTTTT; CDR3aa: CASSIDGGMGEKLFF; d_gene: NA; abundance: NA; j_gene: TRBJ1-4; v_gene: TRBV19
CDR3nt: TGTGCCAGCTCACTCCCCGGTAGCGGGAGGGCCAGGGATACGCAGTATTTT; CDR3aa: CASSLPGSGRARDTQYF; d_gene: TRBD2; abundance: once; j_gene: TRBJ2-3; v_gene: TRBV18
CDR3nt: TGTGCCAGCACCCCCGGGACAGGGTTTATCGGGGAGCTGTTTTTT; CDR3aa: CASTPGTGFIGELFF; d_gene: TRBD1; abundance: NA; j_gene: TRBJ2-2; v_gene: TRBV25-1
CDR3nt: TGCAGCGTTGTCTCTATCTACGAGCAGTACTTC; CDR3aa: CSVVSIYEQYF; d_gene: NA; abundance: NA; j_gene: TRBJ2-7; v_gene: TRBV29-1
CDR3nt: TGTGCCAGCAGTACGGGCTGGAGCTACGAGCAGTACTTC; CDR3aa: CASSTGWSYEQYF; d_gene: NA; abundance: NA; j_gene: TRBJ2-7; v_gene: TRBV28